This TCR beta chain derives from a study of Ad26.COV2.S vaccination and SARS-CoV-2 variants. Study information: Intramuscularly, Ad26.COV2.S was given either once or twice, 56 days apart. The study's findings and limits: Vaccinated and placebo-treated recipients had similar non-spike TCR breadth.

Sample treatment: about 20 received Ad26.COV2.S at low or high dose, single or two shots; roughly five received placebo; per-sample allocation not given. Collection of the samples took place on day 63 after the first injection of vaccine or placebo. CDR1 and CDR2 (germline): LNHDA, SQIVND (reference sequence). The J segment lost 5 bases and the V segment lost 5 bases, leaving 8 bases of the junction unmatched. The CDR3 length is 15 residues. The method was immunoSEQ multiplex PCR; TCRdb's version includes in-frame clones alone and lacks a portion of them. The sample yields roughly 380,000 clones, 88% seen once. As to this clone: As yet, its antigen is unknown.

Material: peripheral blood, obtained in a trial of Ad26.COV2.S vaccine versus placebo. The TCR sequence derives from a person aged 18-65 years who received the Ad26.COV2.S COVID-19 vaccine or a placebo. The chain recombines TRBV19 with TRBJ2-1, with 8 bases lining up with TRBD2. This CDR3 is CASSLAGLRNNEQFF. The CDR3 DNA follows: TGTGCCAGTAGTTTAGCGGGGCTTCGAAACAATGAGCAGTTCTTC.